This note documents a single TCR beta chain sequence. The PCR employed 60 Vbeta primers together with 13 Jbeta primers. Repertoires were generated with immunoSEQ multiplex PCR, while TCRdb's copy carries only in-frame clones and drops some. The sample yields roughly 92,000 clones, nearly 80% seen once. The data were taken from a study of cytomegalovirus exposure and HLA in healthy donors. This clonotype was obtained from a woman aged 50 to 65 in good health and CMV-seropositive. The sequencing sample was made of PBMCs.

The chain's CDR3 is CASSLSQGAGTEAFF. CDR3 DNA sequence: TGTGCCAGCAGCCTTAGTCAGGGGGCGGGGACTGAAGCTTTCTTT. The chain carries TRBV7-9 and TRBJ1-1; TRBD1 aligns across 8 bases. This CDR3 is built from 15 residues. The germline gives CDR1 SEHNR, CDR2 FQNEAQ (reference sequence). Trimming cost V 5 bases and J 5 bases; bases outside gene matches: 10.